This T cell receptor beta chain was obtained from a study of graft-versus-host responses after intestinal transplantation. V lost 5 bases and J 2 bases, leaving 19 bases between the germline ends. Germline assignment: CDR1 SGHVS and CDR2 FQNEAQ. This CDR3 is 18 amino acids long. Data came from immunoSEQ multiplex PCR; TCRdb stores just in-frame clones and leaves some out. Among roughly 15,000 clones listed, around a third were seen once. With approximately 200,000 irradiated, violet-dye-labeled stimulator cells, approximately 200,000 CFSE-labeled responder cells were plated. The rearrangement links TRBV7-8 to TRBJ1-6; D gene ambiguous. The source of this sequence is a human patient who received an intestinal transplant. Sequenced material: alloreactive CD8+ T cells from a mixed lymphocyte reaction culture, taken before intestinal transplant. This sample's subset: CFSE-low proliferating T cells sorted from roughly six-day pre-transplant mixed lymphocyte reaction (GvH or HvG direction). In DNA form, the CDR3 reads TGTGCCAGCAGCCGCGGGTCACAAATTGGGGCCTATAATTCACCCCTCCACTTT. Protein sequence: CASSRGSQIGAYNSPLHF.